The clone carrying this T cell receptor (beta chain) has a handful of counts. Its antigen is currently unknown. The record originates from a study of human T cells and chemical hapten exposure. Overall study results and limits: Versus controls, significantly more large CDR3 similarity clusters arose from expanded TCRs.

The CDR3 extends over 16 amino acids. The V gene's germline CDR1 is LGHDT and CDR2 YNNKEL (reference sequence). V dropped 0 bases and J dropped 4 bases, with 10 bases sitting between them. The time point is: patch test 1, 2 weeks after DPC sensitization. The treatment was: therapeutic diphenylcyclopropenone sensitization with weekly scalp DPC. MiXCR, applied by TCRdb to the RACE reads, yields one record per CDR3 protein. Of approximately 70,000 distinct CDR3 sequences listed, over 7.5% were seen once; the top ten hold 2.5% to 3.5%. V is TRBV3-1 and J is TRBJ1-6; D uncertain. Sample: whole blood, taken in connection with sensitization to the hapten diphenylcyclopropenone (DPC). This receptor was obtained from a woman aged 40 to 50 with alopecia areata. Some clones in this sample may be carry-over from other donors' samples. CDR3 sequence: CASSQDLALYNSPLHF. The CDR3 DNA reads TGTGCCAGCAGCCAAGATTTGGCCCTTTATAATTCACCCCTCCACTTT. Full variable domain (rest looked up from reference TRBV3-1 and TRBJ1-6): DTAVSQTPKYLVTQMGNDKSIKCEQNLGHDTMYWYKQDSKKFLKIMFSYNNKELIINETVPNRFSPKSPDKAHLNLHINSLELGDSAVYFCASSQDLALYNSPLHFGNGTRLTVT.